This TCR beta chain was documented in a study of cytomegalovirus exposure and HLA in healthy donors. Study-wide findings and caveats: Researchers reported from a later analysis that most CMV-associated TCR beta chains appeared HLA-restricted.

The CDR3 sequence is 12 residues long. V was shortened by 3 bases and J by 10 bases, with 13 bases between the two germline ends. Germline CDR1 is SGHDT and CDR2 is YYEEEE. Use of 60 Vbeta and 13 Jbeta primers characterized the PCR. Only in-frame clones appear in the TCRdb table, and some are missing; sequencing was by immunoSEQ multiplex PCR. The data contain 90,000 to 150,000 clones, 15% of them seen just once; the ten biggest clones take up 1.9%. This clone was counted a few times. The antigen is undetermined. Specimen: PBMCs. The chain employs TRBV5-6 and TRBJ1-1; perhaps TRBD1 as D (6 bases). The source of this sequence is a woman between 18 and 30 years old in good health and CMV-seronegative. The CDR3 coding sequence is TGTGCCAGCAGCTGGGCTGAGACAGGAGCTTTCTTT. Translated, it gives CASSWAETGAFF.